The 26 T cell receptor beta chains below were found in one sample sequenced in a study of T cells in localized non-small cell lung cancer. Generated by immunoSEQ multiplex PCR, the TCRdb table keeps only in-frame clones and is missing some. The repertoire includes fewer than 90,000 clones, around 80% of them detected once, and 15% to 20% sits in the top ten. The specimen was PBMCs, collected before any cancer treatment. These receptors came from a man aged 40-75 years with stage II squamous cell lung carcinoma.

CDR3 in amino acids: CASSPQQGDSPLHF. CDR3 DNA sequence: TGTGCCAGCTCACCACAACAGGGCGACTCACCCCTCCACTTT. The J gene is TRBJ1-6, the V gene TRBV18; TRBD1 might be the D (6 bases). The CDR3 is 14 residues long. The germline V gene has CDR1 KGHSH and CDR2 LQKENI. Trimming pared 1 base from V and 10 bases from J, leaving 11 bases between.

CDR3 coding DNA: TGTGCCTGGAGTGGGAGTGGAGAGACCCAGTACTTC. This codes for CAWSGSGETQYF. The chain carries TRBV30 and TRBJ2-5; D is uncertain. This CDR3 contains 12 residues. Trimming took off 1 base at V and 4 bases at J, with 7 bases between the two ends. Germline lookup yields CDR1 GTSNPN and CDR2 SVGIG (reference sequence).

CDR3: CASSVLLRTGGNQPQHF. The CDR3 DNA is TGTGCCAGCAGTGTCCTTCTCCGGACAGGGGGGAACCAGCCCCAGCATTTT. The chain combines TRBV6-1 with TRBJ1-5; 10 bases fit TRBD1. This CDR3 has 17 amino acids. Germline CDR1 and CDR2: MNHNS and SASEGT. Trimming took 4 bases from V and 7 from J; bases not matched to a gene: 13.

This clone was seen a few times. The V and J genes are TRBV5-1 and TRBJ2-3, with a tentative D call TRBD2 (5 bases). Between the trimmed V and J ends, which lost 4 bases and 0 bases, there was a span of 12 bases. The germline gives CDR1 SGHRS, CDR2 YFSETQ. This CDR3 contains 15 residues. As DNA, the CDR3 is TGCGCCAGCAGCCCATGGGAGCCTAGCACAGATACGCAGTATTTT. Residues: CASSPWEPSTDTQYF. Drawing the rest from reference TRBV5-1 and TRBJ2-3, the complete variable domain is KAGVTQTPRYLIKTRGQQVTLSCSPISGHRSVSWYQQTPGQGLQFLFEYFSETQRNKGNFPGRFSGRQFSNSRSEMNVSTLELGDSALYLCASSPWEPSTDTQYFGPGTRLTVL.

V gene TRBV7-3 combines with J gene TRBJ2-6; unclear D gene. CDR1 is SGHTA and CDR2 is FQGTGA in the germline V gene. This CDR3 has 12 amino acids. V lost 5 bases and J 2 bases, leaving 1 base between the germline ends. CDR3 region: CASSPGANVLTF. The CDR3, as DNA: TGTGCCAGCAGCCCTGGGGCCAACGTCCTGACTTTC.

A few counts support this clone. This chain joins TRBV27 and TRBJ1-1; D perhaps matches TRBD1 (5 bases). Looked up from germline, CDR1 is MNHEY and CDR2 is SMNVEV (reference sequence). The CDR3 is 13 amino acids. The germline V and J ends were trimmed by 4 bases and 4 bases, with 10 bases remaining between them. The CDR3 nucleotides read TGTGCCAGCAGTTGGGGGTTTGGCACTGAAGCTTTCTTT. It translates to CASSWGFGTEAFF.

The rearrangement links TRBV11-3 to TRBJ1-1; D gene unclear. Trimming stripped 4 bases from V and 1 base from J, with 4 bases between. The CDR3 loop spans 12 amino acids. Germline V gene data show CDR1 as SGHNT and CDR2 as YENEEA. The CDR3 sequence: CASSSENTEAFF. The CDR3 bases are TGTGCCAGCAGCTCGGAGAACACTGAAGCTTTCTTT.

J is TRBJ1-2 and V is TRBV4-1, with 10 bases lining up with TRBD1. Trimming cost V 4 bases and J 2 bases; bases outside gene matches: 4. Germline CDR1 reads MGHRA; CDR2 reads YSYEKL. The CDR3 loop spans 15 amino acids. CDR3 nucleotides: TGCGCCAGCAGCCGTCCGGGACAGGGGAACTATGGCTACACCTTC. This gives the protein CASSRPGQGNYGYTF.

V gene TRBV28 combines with J gene TRBJ1-1; the D gene is possibly TRBD1 (5 bases). The CDR3 contains 14 residues. With 3 bases removed from V and 7 bases from J, the gap between germline ends came to 15 bases. From germline, CDR1 is MDHEN and CDR2 SYDVKM. For the CDR3, the DNA is TGTGCCAGCAGTTTCTTGGGGCCAGGGAGTGAAGCTTTCTTT. As protein: CASSFLGPGSEAFF. Full variable domain (missing parts from reference TRBV28 and TRBJ1-1): DVKVTQSSRYLVKRTGEKVFLECVQDMDHENMFWYRQDPGLGLRLIYFSYDVKMKEKGDIPEGYSVSREKKERFSLILESASTNQTSMYLCASSFLGPGSEAFFGQGTRLTVV.

This chain uses TRBV9 with TRBJ2-7, with D perhaps assigned TRBD1 or TRBD2 (5 bases each). The V gene lost 0 bases and the J gene lost 5 bases, with 18 bases spanning the gap. Germline V CDR1 and CDR2: SGDLS, YYNGEE. The CDR3 spans 16 residues. The CDR3 nucleotides read TGTGCCAGCAGCGTAGTCGCCGGGACGGTCGCCGACGAGCAGTACTTC. Translating gives CASSVVAGTVADEQYF.

The CDR3 sequence is CASSVKDRPAIGNEQFF. For the CDR3, the DNA is TGTGCCAGCAGCGTCAAGGACAGGCCGGCGATAGGCAATGAGCAGTTCTTC. The V and J genes are TRBV9 and TRBJ2-1, with 7 positions matching TRBD1. Looked up from germline, CDR1 is SGDLS and CDR2 is YYNGEE. V lost 2 bases and J lost 6; bases outside the gene matches: 14. The CDR3 is 17 amino acids.

This clone showed up just a few times. The chain couples TRBV19 to TRBJ2-1; TRBD2 matches 9 bases. CDR1 and CDR2 (germline): LNHDA, SQIVND (reference sequence). The CDR3 sequence is 14 residues long. The V and J ends lost 8 bases and 5 bases, in that order; junction bases with no gene match: 7. The CDR3 region has the DNA TGTGCCAGTCGCCTAGCGGGGAATAACAATGAGCAGTTCTTC. Its protein is CASRLAGNNNEQFF.

The chain links TRBV30 to TRBJ2-1; D gene unclear. CDR3 length: 11 residues. Trimming stripped 2 bases from V and 10 bases from J, with 9 bases between. Germline V gene lookup returns CDR1 GTSNPN and CDR2 SVGIG (reference sequence). The CDR3 sequence: CAWSNGREQFF. In DNA, the CDR3 is TGTGCCTGGAGTAATGGAAGAGAGCAGTTCTTC.

This chain connects TRBV11-3 to TRBJ2-1; 7 nucleotides agree with TRBD2. This CDR3 comprises 13 residues. V trimming: 8 bases; J trimming: 8 bases; junction bases outside the gene matches: 9. Germline lookup yields CDR1 SGHNT and CDR2 YENEEA. The CDR3, as DNA: TGTGCCAGCGGGGTAGCGGGTAGATATGAGCAGTTCTTC. Translation: CASGVAGRYEQFF. Full variable domain (rest looked up from reference TRBV11-3 and TRBJ2-1): EAGVVQSPRYKIIEKKQPVAFWCNPISGHNTLYWYLQNLGQGPELLIRYENEEAVDDSQLPKDRFSAERLKGVDSTLKIQPAELGDSAVYLCASGVAGRYEQFFGPGTRLTVL.

The rearrangement joins TRBV4-3 to TRBJ2-7; TRBD1 or TRBD2 may be the D gene (5 bases each). The CDR3 consists of 14 residues. The ends were cut back, 3 bases at V and 6 bases at J, with 15 bases in the middle. CDR1 is LGHNA and CDR2 is YSLEER in the germline V gene. The CDR3 region is CASSHPLRGREQYF. The CDR3 nucleotides are TGCGCCAGCAGCCATCCGTTACGGGGCCGCGAGCAGTACTTC.

Only a few counts were recorded for this clone. This chain links TRBV30 with TRBJ1-1; TRBD1 agrees at 7 bases. V was pared by 0 bases and J by 4 bases, with 5 bases of the junction left unmatched. The CDR3 covers 14 residues. Germline CDR1 reads GTSNPN; CDR2 reads SVGIG (reference sequence). The CDR3 region is CAWSVLQGPTEAFF. As DNA, the CDR3 is TGTGCCTGGAGTGTACTACAGGGGCCCACTGAAGCTTTCTTT.

CDR3 in amino acids: CASSTRTPRGEKLFF. CDR3 coding DNA: TGTGCCAGTAGTACCCGGACCCCCCGGGGGGAAAAACTGTTTTTT. V usage is TRBV19 and J usage is TRBJ1-4; a weak D match, TRBD1 (5 bases). CDR1 is LNHDA, CDR2 SQIVND, per germline (reference sequence). The CDR3 has 15 residues. Trimming pared 4 bases from V and 8 bases from J, leaving 17 bases between.

The chain recombines TRBV7-8 with TRBJ2-3; TRBD1 matches 9 bases. The CDR3 sequence is 15 residues long. V trimming: 5 bases; J trimming: 2 bases; junction bases outside the gene matches: 5. Germline V gene data show CDR1 as SGHVS and CDR2 as FQNEAQ. DNA for the CDR3: TGTGCCAGCAGCCAGGGACAGGGAATCACAGATACGCAGTATTTT. Translation gives CASSQGQGITDTQYF.

In its sample, this clone was seen a few times. CDR3 DNA: TGTGCCAGCAGCTTGGGGGACGGCTACGAGCAGTACTTC. Encoded protein: CASSLGDGYEQYF. The gene calls are TRBV7-6 and TRBJ2-7, with D tentatively TRBD1 or TRBD2 (5 bases each). The V gene's germline CDR1 is SGHVS and CDR2 FNYEAQ. This CDR3 region has 13 residues. V was clipped by 3 bases and J by 3 bases, with 9 bases between them. Looking up the rest from reference TRBV7-6 and TRBJ2-7 gives the full variable domain: GAGVSQSPRYKVTKRGQDVALRCDPISGHVSLYWYRQALGQGPEFLTYFNYEAQQDKSGLPNDRFSAERPEGSISTLTIQRTEQRDSAMYRCASSLGDGYEQYFGPGTRLTVT.

The chain links TRBV6-5 to TRBJ1-2; D gene uncertain. CDR3 length: 13 amino acids. Per the germline V gene, CDR1 is MNHEY and CDR2 is SVGAGI. Trimming pared 10 bases from V and 4 bases from J, leaving 16 bases between. The DNA of the CDR3 is TGTGCCAACCCGACCTTGTGGAGCTATGGCTACACCTTC. Translated: CANPTLWSYGYTF.

The chain employs TRBV4-1 and TRBJ1-2, with D hard to call. The germline CDR1 and CDR2 sequences are MGHRA and YSYEKL. There are 16 residues in the CDR3. Between the trimmed V and J ends, which lost 1 base and 1 base, there was a span of 13 bases. The CDR3 loop is CASSQGAVVRNYGYTF. The CDR3 DNA reads TGCGCCAGCAGCCAAGGTGCCGTAGTCCGTAACTATGGCTACACCTTC.

This chain joins TRBV30 and TRBJ1-5; no reliable D call. Germline V gives CDR1 GTSNPN, CDR2 SVGIG (reference sequence). V was clipped by 1 base and J by 2 bases, with 9 bases between them. The CDR3 spans 14 residues. The CDR3 is CAWSGGPGNQPQHF. For the CDR3, the DNA is TGTGCCTGGAGTGGAGGGCCGGGCAATCAGCCCCAGCATTTT.

This clone was found a few times. The chain is built from TRBV18 and TRBJ2-7; 12 bases align to TRBD2. The CDR3 is 16 amino acids. Germline V gene lookup returns CDR1 KGHSH and CDR2 LQKENI. The trim removed 6 bases at V and 5 bases at J, leaving 11 bases unmatched. This CDR3 reads CASSPLGTSGLNEQYF. CDR3 bases: TGTGCCAGCTCCCCTTTGGGGACTAGCGGGCTAAACGAGCAGTACTTC.

This clone was seen once. The J gene is TRBJ2-7, the V gene TRBV7-8; D ambiguous. Germline V gene sequence: CDR1 SGHVS, CDR2 FQNEAQ. CDR3 length equals 13 residues. V shed 1 base and J shed 2 bases, with 6 bases lying between them. CDR3 loop: CASSLGRTYEQYF. In DNA form, the CDR3 reads TGTGCCAGCAGCTTAGGACGTACCTACGAGCAGTACTTC. Filled out from reference TRBV7-8 and TRBJ2-7, the complete variable domain reads GAGVSQSPRYKVAKRGQDVALRCDPISGHVSLFWYQQALGQGPEFLTYFQNEAQLDKSGLPSDRFFAERPEGSVSTLKIQRTQQEDSAVYLCASSLGRTYEQYFGPGTRLTVT.

In this sample, this clone turned up once. The V gene is TRBV7-2, the J gene TRBJ1-5; tentatively, D is TRBD1 (5 bases). V lost 3 bases to trimming and J lost 2 bases, with 11 bases between them. The CDR3 runs 15 residues. The V gene's germline CDR1 is SGHTA and CDR2 FQGNSA. The CDR3 loop reads CASSLQLGGNQPQHF. Written as DNA, the CDR3 is TGTGCCAGCAGCTTGCAACTAGGGGGCAATCAGCCCCAGCATTTT. The full variable domain, completed using reference TRBV7-2 and TRBJ1-5, is GAGVSQSPSNKVTEKGKDVELRCDPISGHTALYWYRQSLGQGLEFLIYFQGNSAPDKSGLPSDRFSAERTGGSVSTLTIQRTQQEDSAVYLCASSLQLGGNQPQHFGDGTRLSIL.

J is TRBJ1-2 and V is TRBV28; 9 bases are shared with TRBD1. The CDR3 sequence is 15 residues long. V lost 5 bases to trimming and J lost 4 bases; unmatched junction nucleotides: 8. Germline V lookup: CDR1 MDHEN, CDR2 SYDVKM. CDR3 protein: CASSGSGTGSYGYTF. CDR3 bases: TGTGCCAGCAGTGGCTCTGGGACAGGGAGCTATGGCTACACCTTC.